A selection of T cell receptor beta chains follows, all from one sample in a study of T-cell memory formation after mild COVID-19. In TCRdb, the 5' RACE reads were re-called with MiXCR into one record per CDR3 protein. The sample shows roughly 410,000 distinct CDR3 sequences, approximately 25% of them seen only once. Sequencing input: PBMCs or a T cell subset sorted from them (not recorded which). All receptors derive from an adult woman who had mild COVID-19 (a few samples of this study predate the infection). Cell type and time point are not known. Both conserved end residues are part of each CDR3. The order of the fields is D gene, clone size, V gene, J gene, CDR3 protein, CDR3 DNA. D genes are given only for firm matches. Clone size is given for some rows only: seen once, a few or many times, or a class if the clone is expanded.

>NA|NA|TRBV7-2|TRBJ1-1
CASLAGMNTEAFF
TGTGCCTCGCTTGCGGGGATGAACACTGAAGCTTTCTTT
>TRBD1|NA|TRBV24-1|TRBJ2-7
CATSDPGQNYEQYF
TGTGCCACCAGTGATCCGGGACAGAACTACGAGCAGTACTTC
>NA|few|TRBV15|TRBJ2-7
CATSRQYIGQYF
TGTGCCACCAGCAGACAGTATATCGGGCAGTACTTC
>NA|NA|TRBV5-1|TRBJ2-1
CASSLTNEQFF
TGCGCCAGCAGCTTGACGAATGAGCAGTTCTTC
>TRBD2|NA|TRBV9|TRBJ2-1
CASSVELAGLGNEQFF
TGTGCCAGCAGCGTAGAACTAGCGGGGCTAGGGAATGAGCAGTTCTTC
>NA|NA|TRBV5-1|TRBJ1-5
CASSLDPGSGNQPQHF
TGCGCCAGCAGCCTGGACCCGGGAAGCGGCAATCAGCCCCAGCATTTT
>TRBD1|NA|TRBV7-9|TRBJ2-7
CASSHSQGDHEQYF
TGTGCCAGCAGCCACTCTCAGGGGGACCACGAGCAGTACTTC
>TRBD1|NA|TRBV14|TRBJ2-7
CASSQEGTGVTYEQYF
TGTGCCAGCAGCCAAGAAGGGACAGGGGTGACCTACGAGCAGTACTTC
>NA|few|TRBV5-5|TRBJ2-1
CAGKEGNSYNEQFF
TGTGCCGGTAAAGAGGGGAACTCCTACAATGAGCAGTTCTTC
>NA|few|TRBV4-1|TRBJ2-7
CASTLRTYEQYF
TGCGCCAGCACCTTACGGACTTACGAGCAGTACTTC
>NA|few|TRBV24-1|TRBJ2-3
CATSDPRFTDTQYF
TGTGCCACCAGTGACCCCCGGTTCACAGATACGCAGTATTTT
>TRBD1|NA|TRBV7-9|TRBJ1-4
CDSSFGRGGEKLFF
TGTGACAGCAGCTTTGGCAGGGGGGGTGAAAAACTGTTTTTT
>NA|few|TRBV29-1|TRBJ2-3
CSVDYSTDTQYF
TGCAGCGTTGACTACTCCACAGATACGCAGTATTTT
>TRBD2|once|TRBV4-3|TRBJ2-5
CASSQDPAGGVETQYF
TGCGCCAGCAGCCAAGATCCTGCGGGAGGAGTGGAGACCCAGTACTTC
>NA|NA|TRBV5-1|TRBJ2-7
CASSLVGNSYEQYF
TGCGCCAGCAGCTTGGTAGGGAACTCCTACGAGCAGTACTTC
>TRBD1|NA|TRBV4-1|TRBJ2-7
CASSQRQGTGTYEQYF
TGCGCCAGCAGCCAGAGGCAAGGGACAGGGACCTACGAGCAGTACTTC
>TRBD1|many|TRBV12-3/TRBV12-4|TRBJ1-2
CASRRQGNYGYTF
TGTGCCAGCAGACGACAGGGGAACTATGGCTACACCTTC
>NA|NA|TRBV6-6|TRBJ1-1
CASSYGRQMNTEAFF
TGTGCCAGCAGTTACGGGCGCCAGATGAACACTGAAGCTTTCTTT
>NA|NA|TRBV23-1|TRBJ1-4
CASSQSETNEKLFF
TGCGCCAGCAGTCAATCGGAAACTAATGAAAAACTGTTTTTT
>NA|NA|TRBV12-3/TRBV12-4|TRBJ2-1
CASNRGVGTEQFF
TGTGCCAGCAACCGCGGTGTAGGGACTGAGCAGTTCTTC
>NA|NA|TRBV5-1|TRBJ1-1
CASSLSPIGTNTEAFF
TGCGCCAGCAGCCTCTCCCCTATCGGCACTAACACTGAAGCTTTCTTT
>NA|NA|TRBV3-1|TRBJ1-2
CASSQVPRGGYGYTF
TGTGCCAGCAGCCAAGTTCCTAGGGGCGGCTATGGCTACACCTTC
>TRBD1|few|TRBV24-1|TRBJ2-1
CATSETTGVSYNEQFF
TGTGCCACCAGTGAGACTACAGGGGTCTCCTACAATGAGCAGTTCTTC
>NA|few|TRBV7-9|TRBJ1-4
CASSFEGSGIFNEKLFF
TGTGCCAGCAGCTTTGAGGGTAGCGGGATCTTTAATGAAAAACTGTTTTTT
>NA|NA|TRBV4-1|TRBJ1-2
CASSQELPGPTGYTF
TGCGCCAGCAGCCAAGAACTCCCGGGACCTACTGGCTACACCTTC